Listed below are T cell receptor beta chains from one sample, sequenced in a study of blood T cells in healthy people across ages. TCRdb reprocessed the 5' RACE reads via MiXCR and lists one record per CDR3 protein. The sample lists hundreds of thousands of distinct CDR3 sequences, about 52% occurring once. Material for sequencing was blood. Every receptor here comes from a woman aged 60 to 75 in good health. CDR3s include the opening cysteine and the closing phenylalanine or tryptophan. The order of the fields is J gene, clone size, D gene, V gene, CDR3 DNA, CDR3 protein. A D gene is named only where the DNA matches it firmly. The size field is filled for only some rows; it gives once, few, many or a size class.

>TRBJ2-6|NA|NA|TRBV5-1
TGCGCCAGCAGCTTGGAAGGGGGTTCTGGGGCCAACGTCCTGACTTTC
CASSLEGGSGANVLTF
>TRBJ2-7|NA|NA|TRBV25-1
TGTGCCAGCAGTGACAAAGATCCCTACGAGCAGTACTTC
CASSDKDPYEQYF
>TRBJ1-2|NA|NA|TRBV7-2
TGTGCCAGCAGCTTAGGGCCTAGGGGGTACACCTTC
CASSLGPRGYTF
>TRBJ2-7|few|NA|TRBV4-2
TGTGCCAGCAGCCAAGCGGGACTGGACTCCTACGAGCAGTACTTC
CASSQAGLDSYEQYF
>TRBJ1-5|NA|NA|TRBV18
TGTACCAGCTCACTCGGGGCTCGTAATCAGCCCCAGCATTTT
CTSSLGARNQPQHF
>TRBJ2-7|NA|NA|TRBV15
TGTGCCACCAGCAGAGCCCCCGAGACAGGATCCTACGAGCAGTACTTC
CATSRAPETGSYEQYF
>TRBJ2-5|NA|NA|TRBV28
TGTGCCAGCTCTACCTACCCAGGGAAGGATCAAGAGACCCAGTACTTC
CASSTYPGKDQETQYF
>TRBJ1-1|NA|TRBD1|TRBV4-2
TGTGCCAACAGCCAAGGGTCGGGACAGGTGGCTTTCTTT
CANSQGSGQVAFF
>TRBJ2-7|NA|TRBD1|TRBV3-1
TGTGCCAGCTCTCGACCGGGACAGACGGACGAGCAGTACTTC
CASSRPGQTDEQYF
>TRBJ2-5|NA|NA|TRBV10-3
TGTGCCATCAGGGGTAGTGAGGAGACCCAGTACTTC
CAIRGSEETQYF
>TRBJ1-1|NA|NA|TRBV2
TGTGCCAGCAGTGAGTTTTCAGTTAACACTGAAGCTTTCTTT
CASSEFSVNTEAFF
>TRBJ2-2|few|NA|TRBV20-1
TGCAGTGCACCAAAGGGGGTAGCCGGGGAGCTGTTTTTT
CSAPKGVAGELFF
>TRBJ2-3|many|TRBD2|TRBV10-3
TGTGCCATCAATCGCGCGGGAGGGCCGGGAGATACGCAGTATTTT
CAINRAGGPGDTQYF
>TRBJ1-1|NA|TRBD1|TRBV29-1
TGCAGCGTAAACAGGGGGAAGGATGCTTTCTTT
CSVNRGKDAFF
>TRBJ2-7|few|NA|TRBV7-2
TGTGCCAGCAGCTTAGACAGCCACAGCTACGAGCAGTACTTC
CASSLDSHSYEQYF
>TRBJ2-1|NA|TRBD1|TRBV20-1
TGCAGTGTTCCTCCGGGACAGGTGGACAATGAGCAGTTCTTC
CSVPPGQVDNEQFF
>TRBJ2-7|NA|TRBD1|TRBV7-8
TGTGCCAGCAGCCCCGGACAGGCCGGCTCCTGCGAGCAGTACTTC
CASSPGQAGSCEQYF
>TRBJ2-3|few|TRBD2|TRBV20-1
TGCAGTGCCACACGCGCGGGAGGGCCAACAGATACGCAGTATTTT
CSATRAGGPTDTQYF
>TRBJ2-5|NA|TRBD1|TRBV2
TGTGCCAGCATTCCATCAGGGGGTCAAGAGACCCAGTACTTC
CASIPSGGQETQYF
>TRBJ2-7|NA|TRBD1|TRBV2
TGTGCCAGCAGGCCGGGACAGGGAAGGGTGGCCTACGAGCAGTACTTC
CASRPGQGRVAYEQYF
>TRBJ2-4|few|NA|TRBV7-2
TGTGCCAGCAGCTCATGGTTGATTCAGTACTTC
CASSSWLIQYF
>TRBJ2-5|NA|NA|TRBV7-2
TGTGCCAGCAGCCCCTTTCTATCAGGGCGGGAGACCCAGTACTTC
CASSPFLSGRETQYF
>TRBJ2-7|many|NA|TRBV12-3/TRBV12-4
TGTGCCAGCAGACTAGGGGGTGCCTACGAGCAGTACTTC
CASRLGGAYEQYF
>TRBJ1-3|few|NA|TRBV7-2
TGTGCCAGCAGGCTCCCCAGCTCTGGAAACACCATATATTTT
CASRLPSSGNTIYF
>TRBJ2-5|NA|NA|TRBV6-1
TGTGCCAGCAGTGGCAGCCAAATGACCCAAGAGACCCAGTACTTC
CASSGSQMTQETQYF
>TRBJ2-7|NA|NA|TRBV7-9
TGTGCCAGCAGGCGTCTTGGGGCCTCCTACGAGCAGTACTTC
CASRRLGASYEQYF
>TRBJ2-3|NA|NA|TRBV29-1
TGCAGCGTTGAAAGGGGCGGGGAGTTACAAGATACGCAGTATTTT
CSVERGGELQDTQYF
>TRBJ2-5|NA|NA|TRBV6-1
TGTGCCAGCAGCTTAAATGACAGGAACAAGGAGCAGTACTTC
CASSLNDRNKEQYF
>TRBJ1-4|few|NA|TRBV5-1
TGCGCCAGCAGCTCACAGTCAACTAATGAAAAACTGTTTTTT
CASSSQSTNEKLFF
>TRBJ2-7|few|NA|TRBV20-1
TGCAGTGCTAGAGATCAAGCGGGCGTAATCTACGAGCAGTACTTC
CSARDQAGVIYEQYF
>TRBJ2-7|NA|TRBD2|TRBV6-1
TGTGCCAGCAGTGTCGGCAGGAGCGGGAGGCTGTACGAGCAGTACTTC
CASSVGRSGRLYEQYF